This TCR beta chain was identified in a study of PD-1 blockade in classical Hodgkin lymphoma. Overall study context: The nivolumab dose that patients received was 3 mg/kg, given intravenously every 2 weeks.

Time point described: cycle 4 day 1 (C4D1), after less than 7 weeks of nivolumab. Each patient's relapse followed autologous stem cell transplantation, and brentuximab vedotin exposure varied. Using magnetic negative selection, the CD4+ T cells were separated out of thawed PBMCs. Clones were sequenced by immunoSEQ multiplex PCR, and TCRdb holds only the in-frame ones, with some missing. The sample gives around 18,000 clones, 75% of which show up once; 2% to 2.5% is in the top ten. The germline gives CDR1 SQVTM, CDR2 ANQGSEA. The CDR3 is 14 amino acids. V gave up 3 bases and J gave up 3 bases, with 12 bases separating them. For this clone: The antigen remains undetermined.

Whole-study results and caveats: With CD4+ cells, TCR diversity rose significantly by C4D1, but not with CD8+ cells. Complete responders' baseline diversity resembled that of newly diagnosed patients. Repertoire differences lack defined causes, possibly disease activity or prior therapy.

This TCR came from a human donor with classical Hodgkin lymphoma. The input for sequencing was CD4+ T cells from blood, taken before the fourth cycle of nivolumab. J is TRBJ2-1 and V is TRBV29-1; tentatively, D is TRBD2 (6 bases). CDR3 region: CSVDSSGLYNEQFF. The CDR3 DNA reads TGCAGCGTTGATAGTAGCGGACTCTACAATGAGCAGTTCTTC.